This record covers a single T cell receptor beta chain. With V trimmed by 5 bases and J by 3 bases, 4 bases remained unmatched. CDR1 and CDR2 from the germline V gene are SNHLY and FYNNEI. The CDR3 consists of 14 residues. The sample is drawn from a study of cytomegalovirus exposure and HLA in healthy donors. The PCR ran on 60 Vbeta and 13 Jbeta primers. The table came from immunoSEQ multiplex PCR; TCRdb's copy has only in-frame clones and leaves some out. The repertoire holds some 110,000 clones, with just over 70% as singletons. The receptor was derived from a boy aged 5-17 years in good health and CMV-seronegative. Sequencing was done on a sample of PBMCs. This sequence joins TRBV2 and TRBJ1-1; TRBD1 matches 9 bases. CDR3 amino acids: CASSRQGVDTEAFF. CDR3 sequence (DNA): TGTGCCAGCAGTAGACAGGGGGTGGACACTGAAGCTTTCTTT.